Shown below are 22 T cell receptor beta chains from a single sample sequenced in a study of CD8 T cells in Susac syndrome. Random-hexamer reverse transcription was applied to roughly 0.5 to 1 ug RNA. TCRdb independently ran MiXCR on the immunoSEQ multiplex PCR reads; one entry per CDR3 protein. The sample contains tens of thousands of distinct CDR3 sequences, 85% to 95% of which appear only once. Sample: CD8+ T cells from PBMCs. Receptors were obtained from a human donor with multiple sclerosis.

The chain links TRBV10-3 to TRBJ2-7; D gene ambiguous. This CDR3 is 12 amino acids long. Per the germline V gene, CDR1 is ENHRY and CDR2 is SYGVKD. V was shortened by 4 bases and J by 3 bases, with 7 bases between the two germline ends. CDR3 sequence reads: CAISGPNYEQYF. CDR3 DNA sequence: TGTGCCATCAGTGGCCCGAACTACGAGCAGTACTTC.

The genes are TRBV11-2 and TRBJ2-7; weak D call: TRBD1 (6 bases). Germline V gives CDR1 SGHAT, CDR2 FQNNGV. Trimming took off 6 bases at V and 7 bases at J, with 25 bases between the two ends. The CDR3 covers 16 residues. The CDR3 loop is CASSSLRGPRGSEQYF. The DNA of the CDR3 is TGTGCCAGCAGTTCTCTCAGGGGCCCAAGGGGCTCTGAGCAGTACTTC.

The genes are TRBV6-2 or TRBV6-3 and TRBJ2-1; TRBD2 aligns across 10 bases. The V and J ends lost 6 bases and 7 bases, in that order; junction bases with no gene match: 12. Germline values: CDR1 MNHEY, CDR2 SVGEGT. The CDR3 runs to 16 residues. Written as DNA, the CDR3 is TGTGCCAGCAGCTTCGCGGGGATAGCGGGGGGTAATGAGCAGTTCTTC. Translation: CASSFAGIAGGNEQFF.

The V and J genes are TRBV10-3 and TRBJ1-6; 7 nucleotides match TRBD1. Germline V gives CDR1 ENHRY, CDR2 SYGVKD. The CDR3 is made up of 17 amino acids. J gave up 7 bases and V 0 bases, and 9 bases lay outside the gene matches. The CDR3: CAISESSEGAGNSPLHF. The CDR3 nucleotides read TGTGCCATCAGTGAGTCTTCGGAGGGGGCAGGCAATTCACCCCTCCACTTT.

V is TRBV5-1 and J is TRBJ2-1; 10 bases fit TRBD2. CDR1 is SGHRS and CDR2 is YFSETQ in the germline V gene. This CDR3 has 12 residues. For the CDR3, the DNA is TGCGCAAGCGGGGGGGCCTCGAATGAGCAGTTCTTC. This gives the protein CASGGASNEQFF.

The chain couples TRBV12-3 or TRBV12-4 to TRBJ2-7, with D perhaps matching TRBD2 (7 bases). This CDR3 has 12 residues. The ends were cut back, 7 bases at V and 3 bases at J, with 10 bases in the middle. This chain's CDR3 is CASMGGHYEQYF. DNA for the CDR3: TGTGCCAGCATGGGGGGGCACTACGAGCAGTACTTC.

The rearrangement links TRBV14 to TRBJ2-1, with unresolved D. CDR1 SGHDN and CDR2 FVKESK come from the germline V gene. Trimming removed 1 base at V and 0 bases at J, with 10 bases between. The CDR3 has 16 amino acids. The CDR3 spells CASSQACCFSYNEQFF. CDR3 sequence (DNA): TGTGCCAGCAGCCAAGCATGCTGCTTCTCCTACAATGAGCAGTTCTTC.

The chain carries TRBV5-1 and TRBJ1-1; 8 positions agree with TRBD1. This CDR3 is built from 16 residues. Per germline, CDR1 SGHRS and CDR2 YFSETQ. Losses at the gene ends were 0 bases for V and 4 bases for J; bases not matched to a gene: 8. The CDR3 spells CASSLAYRGASTEAFF. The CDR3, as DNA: TGCGCCAGCAGCTTGGCCTACAGGGGGGCAAGCACTGAAGCTTTCTTT.

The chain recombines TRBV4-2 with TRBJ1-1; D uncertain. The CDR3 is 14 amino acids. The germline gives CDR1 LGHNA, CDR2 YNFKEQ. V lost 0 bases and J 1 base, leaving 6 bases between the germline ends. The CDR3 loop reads CASSQDEGNTEAFF. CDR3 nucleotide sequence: TGTGCCAGCAGCCAAGATGAAGGGAACACTGAAGCTTTCTTT.

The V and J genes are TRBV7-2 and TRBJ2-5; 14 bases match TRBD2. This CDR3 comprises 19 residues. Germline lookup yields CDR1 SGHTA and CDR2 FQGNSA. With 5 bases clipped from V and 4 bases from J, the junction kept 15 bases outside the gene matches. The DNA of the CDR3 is TGTGCCAGCAGCCCATTGGGACTAGCGGGGGCCAAAGGGCGAGAGACCCAGTACTTC. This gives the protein CASSPLGLAGAKGRETQYF.

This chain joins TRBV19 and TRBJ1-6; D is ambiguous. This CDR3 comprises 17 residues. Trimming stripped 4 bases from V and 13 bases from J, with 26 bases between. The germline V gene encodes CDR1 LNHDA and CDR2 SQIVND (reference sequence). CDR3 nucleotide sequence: TGTGCCAGTAGTAGTAGGGTGTTTGGAGAAGTAATTTCGCCCCTCCACTTT. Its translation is CASSSRVFGEVISPLHF.

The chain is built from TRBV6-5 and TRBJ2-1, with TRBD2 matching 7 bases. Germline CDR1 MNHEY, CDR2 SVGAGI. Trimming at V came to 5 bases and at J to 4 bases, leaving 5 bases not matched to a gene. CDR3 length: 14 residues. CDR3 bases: TGTGCCAGCAGTCCCCGGGGGGATTACAATGAGCAGTTCTTC. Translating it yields CASSPRGDYNEQFF.

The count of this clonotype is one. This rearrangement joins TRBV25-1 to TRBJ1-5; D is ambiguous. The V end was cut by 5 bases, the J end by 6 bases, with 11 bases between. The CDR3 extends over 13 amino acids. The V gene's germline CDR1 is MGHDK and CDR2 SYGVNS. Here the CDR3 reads CASSSEGSQPQHF. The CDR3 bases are TGTGCCAGCAGTTCAGAGGGAAGTCAGCCCCAGCATTTT.

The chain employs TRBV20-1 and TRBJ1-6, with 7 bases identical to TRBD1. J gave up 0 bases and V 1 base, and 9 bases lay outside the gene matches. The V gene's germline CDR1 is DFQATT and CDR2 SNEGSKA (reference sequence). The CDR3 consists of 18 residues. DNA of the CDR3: TGCAGTGCTAGAGTATCGGGGACAGAAAGCTCCTATAATTCACCCCTCCACTTT. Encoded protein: CSARVSGTESSYNSPLHF.

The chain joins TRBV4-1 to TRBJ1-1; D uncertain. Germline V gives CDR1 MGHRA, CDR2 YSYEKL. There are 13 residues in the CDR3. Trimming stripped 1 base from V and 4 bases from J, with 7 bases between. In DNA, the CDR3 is TGCGCCAGCAGCCAAGTAGAGGGCACTGAAGCTTTCTTT. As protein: CASSQVEGTEAFF.

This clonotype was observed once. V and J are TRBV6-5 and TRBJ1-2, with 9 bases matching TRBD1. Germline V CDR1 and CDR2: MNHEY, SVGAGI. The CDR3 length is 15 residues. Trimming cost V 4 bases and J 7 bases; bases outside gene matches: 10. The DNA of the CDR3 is TGTGCCAGCAGTTCCCGGACAGGGGATAGGGCTGGCTACACCTTC. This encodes CASSSRTGDRAGYTF.

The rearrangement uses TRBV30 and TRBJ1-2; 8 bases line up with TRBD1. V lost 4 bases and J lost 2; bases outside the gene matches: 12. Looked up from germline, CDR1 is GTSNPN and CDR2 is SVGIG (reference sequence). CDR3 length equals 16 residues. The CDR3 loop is CAWIRIPTGVNYGYTF. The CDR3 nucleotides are TGTGCCTGGATTAGGATCCCGACAGGGGTGAACTATGGCTACACCTTC.

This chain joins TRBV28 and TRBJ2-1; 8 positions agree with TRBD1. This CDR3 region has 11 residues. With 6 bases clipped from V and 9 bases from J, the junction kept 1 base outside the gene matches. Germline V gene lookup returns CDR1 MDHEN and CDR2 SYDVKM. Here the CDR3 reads CASRTGGEQFF. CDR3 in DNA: TGTGCCAGCAGAACAGGGGGTGAGCAGTTCTTC.

CDR3 amino acids: CASSIDIASGSQETQYF. In nucleotides, the CDR3 is TGTGCCAGTAGTATAGATATAGCGTCAGGGTCTCAAGAGACCCAGTACTTC. The rearrangement uses TRBV19 and TRBJ2-5; D is perhaps TRBD1 or TRBD2 (5 bases each). Trimming cost V 0 bases and J 2 bases, with 16 bases left between them. CDR3 length: 17 amino acids. Looked up from germline, CDR1 is LNHDA and CDR2 is SQIVND (reference sequence). The full variable domain, rest sourced from reference TRBV19 and TRBJ2-5, is DGGITQSPKYLFRKEGQNVTLSCEQNLNHDAMYWYRQDPGQGLRLIYYSQIVNDFQKGDIAEGYSVSREKKESFPLTVTSAQKNPTAFYLCASSIDIASGSQETQYFGPGTRLLVL.

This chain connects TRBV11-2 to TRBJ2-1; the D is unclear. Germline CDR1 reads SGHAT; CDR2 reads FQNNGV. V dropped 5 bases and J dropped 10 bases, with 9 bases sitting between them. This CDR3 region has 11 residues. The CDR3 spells CASSPIDEQFF. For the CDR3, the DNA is TGTGCCAGCAGCCCCATAGACGAGCAGTTCTTC.

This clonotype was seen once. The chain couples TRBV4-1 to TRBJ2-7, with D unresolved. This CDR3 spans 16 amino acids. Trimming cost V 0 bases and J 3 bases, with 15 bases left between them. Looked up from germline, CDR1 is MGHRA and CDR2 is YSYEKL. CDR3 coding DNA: TGCGCCAGCAGCCAAGAGGAAAGGCGCGACTTCTACGAGCAGTACTTC. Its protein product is CASSQEERRDFYEQYF.

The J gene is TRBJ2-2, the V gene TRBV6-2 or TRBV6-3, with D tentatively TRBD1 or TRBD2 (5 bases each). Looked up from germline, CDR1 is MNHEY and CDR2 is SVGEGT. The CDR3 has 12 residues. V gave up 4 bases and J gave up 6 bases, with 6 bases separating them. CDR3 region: CASSWDAGELFF. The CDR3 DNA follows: TGTGCCAGCAGTTGGGACGCCGGGGAGCTGTTTTTT.